This entry is about one T cell receptor (beta chain). Its antigen is unknown. Mouse gene names and germline throughout. The read is 4 residues too short to cover the CDR3 end, so that end is filled in from the germline J gene. In the same sample, other DNA sequences code for this CDR3. This record comes from a study of CD8+ T cells in alopecia areata. Regarding the study as a whole: Scalp samples also yield sequences of resident alphabeta T cells from normal skin.

As the sequencing template, cDNA was produced by extracting RNA and reverse transcribing it. Only in-frame clones appear in the TCRdb table, and some are missing; sequencing was by immunoSEQ multiplex PCR. The specimen has 270,000 or so clones, none found just once. Cells pooled from cutaneous lymph nodes were sorted on CD4, CD8alpha, NKG2D, NKG2ACE and other markers. The CDR3 length is 15 residues. V lost 3 bases and J lost 0, with 9 bases in between. Per the germline V gene, CDR1 is FNHDT and CDR2 is SITEND (reference sequence). The source of this sequence is a C3H/HeJ mouse with alopecia areata. The MHC haplotype of this mouse line is H2-k. The chain links TRBV19 to TRBJ2-2, with D possibly being TRBD1 (6 bases). Sequencing was performed on CD4+ T cells sorted from a lymph node. CDR3 amino acids: CASSRDKANTGQLYF. Partial CDR3 DNA: TGTGCCAGCAGTAGGGACAAAGCAAACACCGGG.